This TCR beta chain was observed in a study of cytomegalovirus exposure and HLA in healthy donors. Study-level results: The likely origin of a cluster of highly shared sequence variants was a sequencing artifact. Overall, approximately 180 TCR beta chains were annotated as cytomegalovirus-associated.

In regard to this clone: What it binds is not known.

The CDR3 runs 16 residues. The junction had 13 bases not matched to a gene; V was cut back by 5 bases and J by 5 bases. Germline V CDR1 and CDR2: SGHAT, FQDESV (reference sequence). The PCR had 60 Vbeta and 13 Jbeta primers. Under the authors' procedure: Later, an analysis found about 77 million unique TCR beta chains, and around 10 million of these were shared. Clones were read by immunoSEQ multiplex PCR, and TCRdb kept only the in-frame ones, dropping some. V, J and clone size are taken as reported in that table, and D and trimming were inferred from the DNA itself. This table has around 200,000 clones, 75% to 85% appearing once. Regarding donors, all were healthy bone marrow donors.

The sequenced sample was PBMCs. The clonotype was recovered from an older woman in good health and CMV-seropositive. The chain uses TRBV11-1 and TRBJ2-5; the match to TRBD2 covers 8 bases. The CDR3 loop reads CASSLPRAGDDETQYF. The CDR3 nucleotides are TGTGCCAGCAGCCTCCCCCGAGCGGGGGATGACGAGACCCAGTACTTC.